The 32 T cell receptor beta chains reported below all come from one sample, sequenced in a study of blood T cell repertoires in COVID-19 (dated by TCRdb to about 2020). Library preparation employed the immunoSEQ multiplex PCR assay. TCRdb holds this immuneACCESS table with in-frame rearrangements only. Some clones are missing; in checked studies, unresolved V genes explain under half, and the rest has no known cause. This sample comprises 200,000 to 250,000 clones, more than 70% of them detected only once. About 6.7% of the sample goes to the ten largest clones. The material sequenced was peripheral blood. These receptors all stem from a woman aged 25-40 years with COVID-19, enrolled during active disease.

The chain joins TRBV4-3 to TRBJ1-4, with 8 bases lining up with TRBD1. The V gene end was trimmed by 2 bases and the J gene end by 4 bases; junction bases not matched to a gene: 6. Germline V gives CDR1 LGHNA, CDR2 YSLEER. The CDR3 runs to 16 residues. The CDR3 sequence: CASSQQRTGFNEKLFF. DNA for the CDR3: TGCGCCAGCAGCCAACAAAGGACAGGGTTTAATGAAAAACTGTTTTTT.

This clone was counted once. CDR3 amino acids: CASSELAAPYNEQFF. CDR3 coding DNA: TGTGCCAGCAGTGAACTAGCGGCCCCCTACAATGAGCAGTTCTTC. This chain connects TRBV2 to TRBJ2-1, with TRBD2 matching 7 bases. The J segment lost 2 bases and the V segment lost 2 bases, leaving 3 bases of the junction unmatched. This CDR3 spans 15 amino acids. Germline CDR1 reads SNHLY; CDR2 reads FYNNEI.

The chain recombines TRBV19 with TRBJ1-2; D is perhaps TRBD1 (5 bases). CDR1 and CDR2 from the germline V gene are LNHDA and SQIVND (reference sequence). V was pared by 4 bases and J by 10 bases, with 10 bases between. This CDR3 has 11 amino acids. The CDR3 here is CASSRGHDYTF. CDR3 coding DNA: TGTGCCAGTAGTAGAGGACACGACTACACCTTC.

The rearrangement links TRBV2 to TRBJ2-5; 11 bases are a match to TRBD2. After removal of 8 bases from V and 0 bases from J, the junction contained 11 bases not matched to a gene. Germline CDR1 SNHLY, CDR2 FYNNEI. The CDR3 length is 17 residues. CDR3 loop: CASGPGLADPYQETQYF. Here the CDR3 DNA reads TGTGCCAGCGGACCGGGACTAGCGGATCCGTACCAAGAGACCCAGTACTTC.

CDR3 in DNA: TGTGCCAGCAGTTACTCGGGGGACCCCGGTGGCTGGGAGTTCTTC. Its translation: CASSYSGDPGGWEFF. The genes are TRBV28 and TRBJ2-1, with D maybe TRBD2 (6 bases). CDR3 length: 15 residues. Germline CDR1 MDHEN, CDR2 SYDVKM. V was shortened by 4 bases and J by 14 bases, with 24 bases between the two germline ends.

V gene TRBV3-1 (or the pseudogene TRBV3-2) combines with J gene TRBJ1-6; the D is unclear. V gave up 0 bases and J gave up 8 bases, with 8 bases separating them. This CDR3 is 14 amino acids long. The germline V gene encodes CDR1 LGHDT and CDR2 YNNKEL (reference sequence). The CDR3 DNA is TGTGCCAGCAGCCAAGAGTTTACGGATTCACCCCTCCACTTT. Amino acids: CASSQEFTDSPLHF.

J is TRBJ1-5 and V is TRBV11-2; perhaps TRBD1 as D (6 bases). In germline, CDR1 is SGHAT, CDR2 FQNNGV. Trimming took off 1 base at V and 7 bases at J, with 17 bases between the two ends. The CDR3 contains 16 residues. CDR3 amino acids: CASSLGFRGGGQPQHF. The DNA for the CDR3 is TGTGCCAGCAGCTTAGGGTTCAGGGGCGGAGGACAGCCCCAGCATTTT.

The V call is TRBV19, the J call TRBJ1-1, with 8 bases matching TRBD1. The germline CDR1 and CDR2 sequences are LNHDA and SQIVND (reference sequence). CDR3 length equals 15 residues. V was pared by 9 bases and J by 0 bases, with 9 bases of the junction left unmatched. The CDR3 nucleotides read TGTGCCAGCAAAGACAGGGGTAGAATGAACACTGAAGCTTTCTTT. Protein product: CASKDRGRMNTEAFF. Full variable domain (outside the CDR3, taken from reference TRBV19 and TRBJ1-1): DGGITQSPKYLFRKEGQNVTLSCEQNLNHDAMYWYRQDPGQGLRLIYYSQIVNDFQKGDIAEGYSVSREKKESFPLTVTSAQKNPTAFYLCASKDRGRMNTEAFFGQGTRLTVV.

A single count supports this clone. This sequence joins TRBV19 and TRBJ1-3, with 7 bases aligning to TRBD1. The CDR3 runs 17 residues. Germline V lookup: CDR1 LNHDA, CDR2 SQIVND (reference sequence). After removal of 3 bases from V and 2 bases from J, the junction contained 10 bases not matched to a gene. The CDR3 DNA reads as TGTGCCAGTAGTATGGGGGTGGACAGGAGCCCTGGAAACACCATATATTTT. Translated, it gives CASSMGVDRSPGNTIYF. The variable domain in full, with the rest retrieved from reference TRBV19 and TRBJ1-3, is DGGITQSPKYLFRKEGQNVTLSCEQNLNHDAMYWYRQDPGQGLRLIYYSQIVNDFQKGDIAEGYSVSREKKESFPLTVTSAQKNPTAFYLCASSMGVDRSPGNTIYFGEGSWLTVV.

The chain couples TRBV5-1 to TRBJ2-7; TRBD1 matches 7 bases. The germline V gene encodes CDR1 SGHRS and CDR2 YFSETQ. The J segment lost 5 bases and the V segment lost 2 bases, leaving 7 bases of the junction unmatched. This CDR3 is 14 amino acids long. CDR3 protein: CASSLTGTEDEQYV. Written as DNA, the CDR3 is TGCGCCAGCAGCTTAACCGGGACAGAGGACGAGCAGTACGTC.

The chain joins TRBV9 to TRBJ2-2; no definite D call. CDR1 is SGDLS, CDR2 YYNGEE, per germline. Trimming cost V 0 bases and J 3 bases, with 9 bases left between them. The CDR3 is 15 amino acids. CDR3 in amino acids: CASSVVDKHTGELFF. CDR3 DNA sequence: TGTGCCAGCAGCGTAGTAGATAAACACACCGGGGAGCTGTTTTTT.

The chain has TRBV5-5 and TRBJ2-3; perhaps TRBD1 as D (5 bases). Trimming removed 3 bases from V and 1 base from J, with 18 bases in between. CDR3 size: 17 residues. Germline V gives CDR1 SGHKS, CDR2 YYEKEE (reference sequence). CDR3 in amino acids: CASSWFTGRDGTDTQYF. Written as DNA, the CDR3 is TGTGCCAGCAGCTGGTTCACGGGCAGGGATGGCACAGATACGCAGTATTTT. Looking up the rest from reference TRBV5-5 and TRBJ2-3 gives the full variable domain: DAGVTQSPTHLIKTRGQQVTLRCSPISGHKSVSWYQQVLGQGPQFIFQYYEKEERGRGNFPDRFSARQFPNYSSELNVNALLLGDSALYLCASSWFTGRDGTDTQYFGPGTRLTVL.

The rearrangement links TRBV3-1 (or the pseudogene TRBV3-2) to TRBJ1-3, with D possibly TRBD1 on 6 matching bases. The CDR3 has 17 residues. V lost 4 bases to trimming and J lost 4 bases, with 20 bases between them. CDR1 is LGHDT, CDR2 YNNKEL, per germline (reference sequence). CDR3 in DNA: TGTGCCAGCAGCCCTTTCTCCCCAGGGGAAGCCGGAAACACCATATATTTT. Translated: CASSPFSPGEAGNTIYF.

The chain is built from TRBV7-9 and TRBJ2-7; maybe TRBD1 (6 bases). Germline CDR1 is SEHNR and CDR2 is FQNEAQ (reference sequence). CDR3 size: 15 residues. Trimming left V 3 bases short and J 4 bases short, with 16 bases between. DNA for the CDR3: TGTGCCAGCAGCTTTGTGGGGGACATCAGGTACGAGCAGTACTTC. This gives the protein CASSFVGDIRYEQYF.

This clone was detected once. This chain connects TRBV2 to TRBJ2-1, with 10 positions matching TRBD2. Trimming removed 3 bases from V and 0 bases from J; junction bases left unmatched: 17. The CDR3 is 21 residues long. CDR1 is SNHLY and CDR2 is FYNNEI in the germline V gene. The CDR3 spells CASSEPRGAGGPVSSYNEQFF. CDR3 in DNA: TGTGCCAGCAGTGAGCCCCGAGGAGCGGGAGGGCCTGTTAGCTCCTACAATGAGCAGTTCTTC.

The chain employs TRBV5-1 and TRBJ2-7; 8 bases are shared with TRBD2. V dropped 0 bases and J dropped 5; count of bases not matched to a gene: 7. Germline CDR1 reads SGHRS; CDR2 reads YFSETQ. The CDR3 loop spans 15 amino acids. The CDR3, as DNA: TGCGCCAGCAGCTTGGGTTTCGGGGGGGTGAACGAGCAGTACTTC. It is translated as CASSLGFGGVNEQYF.

At least ten counts were recorded for this clone. This CDR3 reads CASSSRISGNSPLHF. The CDR3 DNA reads as TGTGCCAGCAGCTCGAGAATCTCAGGGAACTCACCCCTCCACTTT. The chain combines TRBV11-3 with TRBJ1-6, with D maybe TRBD1 (5 bases). This CDR3 has 15 amino acids. Deletions cut 4 bases from V and 10 bases from J, with 17 bases between. Looked up from germline, CDR1 is SGHNT and CDR2 is YENEEA.

This sequence joins TRBV2 and TRBJ1-4; TRBD1 matches 9 bases. Germline V lookup: CDR1 SNHLY, CDR2 FYNNEI. The CDR3 is 14 residues long. Trimming at V came to 7 bases and at J to 6 bases, leaving 6 bases not matched to a gene. DNA of the CDR3: TGTGCCAGCAACACCGGGACAGGGTATGAAAAACTGTTTTTT. Translation gives CASNTGTGYEKLFF.

The rearrangement links TRBV5-6 to TRBJ1-1; maybe TRBD1 (6 bases). The V end lost 5 bases, the J end lost 2 bases, and 16 bases lay between the germline ends. The CDR3 is 15 amino acids. Germline V gene data show CDR1 as SGHDT and CDR2 as YYEEEE. CDR3 protein: CASRIWPRGNTEAFF. CDR3 nucleotides: TGTGCCAGCAGAATCTGGCCCAGGGGAAACACTGAAGCTTTCTTT.

The CDR3 loop is CASSQGDSLSYEQYF. CDR3 sequence (DNA): TGTGCCAGCAGCCAAGGGGACAGCCTCTCCTACGAGCAGTACTTC. This chain connects TRBV3-1 (or the pseudogene TRBV3-2) to TRBJ2-7, with TRBD1 matching 7 bases. Germline values: CDR1 LGHDT, CDR2 YNNKEL (reference sequence). The CDR3 loop spans 15 amino acids. V dropped 1 base and J dropped 0; count of bases not matched to a gene: 3.

This chain uses TRBV27 with TRBJ2-2, with a tentative D call TRBD1 (7 bases). Germline values: CDR1 MNHEY, CDR2 SMNVEV (reference sequence). V lost 6 bases, J lost 3 bases, and 14 bases lay in between. There are 15 residues in the CDR3. CDR3 in DNA: TGTGCCAGCAGCAGGGGGGTTTTTCACACCGGGGAGCTGTTTTTT. This sequence encodes CASSRGVFHTGELFF.

The chain has TRBV19 and TRBJ2-7; TRBD2 aligns across 10 bases. CDR3 size: 15 residues. Germline V gene sequence: CDR1 LNHDA, CDR2 SQIVND (reference sequence). Unmatched junction bases numbered 2, after V lost 0 bases and J lost 3 bases. This chain's CDR3 is CASSIDASGSYEQYV. CDR3 sequence (DNA): TGTGCCAGTAGTATAGACGCTAGCGGGAGCTACGAGCAGTACGTC.

V and J are TRBV12-3 or TRBV12-4 and TRBJ2-1; D gene unclear. CDR3 length: 13 residues. Trimming shortened V by 4 bases and J by 2 bases, and 6 bases separated the two germline ends. CDR3 nucleotides: TGTGCCAGCAGTTCCACGGCCTACAATGAGCAGTTCTTC. This encodes CASSSTAYNEQFF.

The chain uses TRBV10-2 and TRBJ2-5; the D gene is possibly TRBD1 (7 bases). V dropped 8 bases and J dropped 11 bases, with 21 bases sitting between them. This CDR3 is built from 13 residues. Looked up from germline, CDR1 is WSHSY and CDR2 is SAAADI. The CDR3 sequence: CASLEGARAIQYF. CDR3 nucleotide sequence: TGCGCCAGCTTGGAGGGGGCGCGGGCCATACAGTACTTC.

V and J are TRBV9 and TRBJ2-7, with D perhaps TRBD2 (7 bases). Germline-derived CDR1 and CDR2 are SGDLS and YYNGEE. Trimming shortened V by 0 bases and J by 4 bases, and 17 bases separated the two germline ends. This CDR3 spans 16 amino acids. The CDR3 reads CASSVGAGGRGYEQYF. In DNA, the CDR3 is TGTGCCAGCAGCGTAGGAGCCGGGGGGCGGGGATACGAGCAGTACTTC.

The chain carries TRBV11-2 and TRBJ2-5; D unresolved. V was pared by 0 bases and J by 3 bases, with 8 bases between. This CDR3 is built from 14 residues. Germline loops: CDR1 SGHAT, CDR2 FQNNGV. This CDR3 reads CASSLDLVEETQYF. CDR3 in DNA: TGTGCCAGCAGCTTAGATCTCGTTGAAGAGACCCAGTACTTC.

The rearrangement links TRBV28 to TRBJ2-7, with TRBD1 matching 11 bases. The CDR3 sequence is 15 residues long. Unmatched junction bases numbered 5, after V lost 5 bases and J lost 2 bases. Germline loops: CDR1 MDHEN, CDR2 SYDVKM. The CDR3 DNA sequence: TGTGCCAGCAGTCCGCCGGGACAGGGGGCCTACGAGCAGTACTTC. Its protein product is CASSPPGQGAYEQYF.

This chain uses TRBV27 with TRBJ1-6, with 7 bases matching TRBD1. From germline, CDR1 is MNHEY and CDR2 SMNVEV (reference sequence). The CDR3 is 17 amino acids. Losses at the gene ends were 5 bases for V and 1 base for J; bases not matched to a gene: 8. CDR3: CASSKRQGGSYNSPLHF. In DNA, the CDR3 is TGTGCCAGCAGTAAAAGACAGGGAGGATCCTATAATTCACCCCTCCACTTT.

J is TRBJ1-1 and V is TRBV5-1; the match to TRBD1 covers 8 bases. V lost 2 bases, J lost 1 base, and 7 bases stayed unmatched. CDR3 length: 16 residues. CDR1 and CDR2 (germline): SGHRS, YFSETQ. The CDR3 DNA reads as TGCGCCAGCAGCTTTGGGACAGGTCTAGAGAACACTGAAGCTTTCTTT. Translation gives CASSFGTGLENTEAFF. Looking up the rest from reference TRBV5-1 and TRBJ1-1 gives the full variable domain: KAGVTQTPRYLIKTRGQQVTLSCSPISGHRSVSWYQQTPGQGLQFLFEYFSETQRNKGNFPGRFSGRQFSNSRSEMNVSTLELGDSALYLCASSFGTGLENTEAFFGQGTRLTVV.

The chain couples TRBV10-2 to TRBJ2-5; 7 bases align to TRBD2. CDR1 is WSHSY and CDR2 is SAAADI in the germline V gene. After removal of 7 bases from V and 4 bases from J, the junction contained 12 bases not matched to a gene. This CDR3 has 15 residues. CDR3 protein: CASINGGSIGETQYF. The CDR3 nucleotides are TGCGCCAGCATTAATGGCGGGAGTATTGGAGAGACCCAGTACTTC.

A few counts support this clone. J is TRBJ1-1 and V is TRBV24-1, with a tentative D call TRBD1 (6 bases). Trimming left V 9 bases short and J 0 bases short, with 16 bases between. This CDR3 comprises 15 residues. CDR1 and CDR2 (germline): KGHDR, SFDVKD. Here the CDR3 DNA reads TGTGCCACCTACCGACAGGCGGTCATGAACACTGAAGCTTTCTTT. The encoded protein is CATYRQAVMNTEAFF.

The chain uses TRBV6-5 and TRBJ1-6, with D perhaps matching TRBD1 (5 bases). Germline CDR1 reads MNHEY; CDR2 reads SVGAGI. The length of the CDR3 is 15 residues. V lost 6 bases and J lost 2, with 11 bases in between. CDR3 loop: CASRPRVAYNSPLHF. The CDR3 coding sequence is TGTGCCAGCAGGCCCAGGGTTGCCTATAATTCACCCCTCCACTTT.